A selection of T cell receptor beta chains follows, all from one sample in a study of blood T cell repertoires in COVID-19. TCRdb's copy holds only in-frame clones and misses some; the assay was immunoSEQ multiplex PCR. This table has some 250,000 clones, around four fifths appearing once. Sequencing was carried out using peripheral blood. These receptor sequences come from an older man with acute or convalescent COVID-19. CDR3s include the opening cysteine and the closing phenylalanine or tryptophan. Each record gives: V gene, clone size, D gene, J gene, CDR3 protein, CDR3 DNA. The D gene is left open where the match is weak. The size field is filled for only some rows; it gives once, few, many or a size class.

v_gene: TRBV18; abundance: -; d_gene: TRBD1; j_gene: TRBJ1-2; CDR3aa: CASSPLDQGVVGYTF; CDR3nt: TGTGCCAGCTCACCACTCGACCAGGGGGTCGTGGGCTACACCTTC
v_gene: TRBV18; abundance: -; d_gene: -; j_gene: TRBJ2-2; CDR3aa: CASSLRTDTGELFF; CDR3nt: TGTGCCAGCTCACTTCGGACTGACACCGGGGAGCTGTTTTTT
v_gene: TRBV9; abundance: -; d_gene: -; j_gene: TRBJ2-7; CDR3aa: CASSGTDGAQAFSGPYEQYF; CDR3nt: TGTGCCAGCAGCGGAACGGATGGGGCACAGGCCTTCAGCGGGCCATACGAGCAGTACTTC
v_gene: TRBV19; abundance: -; d_gene: -; j_gene: TRBJ1-2; CDR3aa: CASSRGEVPVNYGYTF; CDR3nt: TGTGCCAGTAGTAGGGGGGAGGTCCCGGTTAACTATGGCTACACCTTC
v_gene: TRBV14; abundance: -; d_gene: -; j_gene: TRBJ2-2; CDR3aa: CASSPERLYTGELFF; CDR3nt: TGTGCCAGCAGTCCGGAGAGACTATACACCGGGGAGCTGTTTTTT
v_gene: TRBV28; abundance: -; d_gene: -; j_gene: TRBJ1-2; CDR3aa: CASSFAVGGSYGYTF; CDR3nt: TGTGCCAGCAGTTTTGCGGTTGGCGGGAGCTATGGCTACACCTTC
v_gene: TRBV6-5; abundance: -; d_gene: -; j_gene: TRBJ1-5; CDR3aa: CASSWREMSSNQPQHF; CDR3nt: TGTGCCAGCAGTTGGCGGGAAATGAGTAGCAATCAGCCCCAGCATTTT
v_gene: TRBV27; abundance: -; d_gene: -; j_gene: TRBJ2-1; CDR3aa: CASSIQGNNEQFF; CDR3nt: TGTGCCAGCAGTATCCAGGGAAACAATGAGCAGTTCTTC
v_gene: TRBV5-5; abundance: -; d_gene: -; j_gene: TRBJ2-2; CDR3aa: CASSLVVTGELFF; CDR3nt: TGTGCCAGCAGCTTGGTTGTAACCGGGGAGCTGTTTTTT
v_gene: TRBV6-5; abundance: -; d_gene: TRBD1; j_gene: TRBJ1-2; CDR3aa: CASRRRGLDYGYTF; CDR3nt: TGTGCCAGCAGACGCAGGGGGCTGGACTATGGCTACACCTTC
v_gene: TRBV5-1; abundance: -; d_gene: TRBD1; j_gene: TRBJ1-1; CDR3aa: CASSPQGPDTEAFF; CDR3nt: TGCGCCAGCAGCCCACAGGGGCCTGACACTGAAGCTTTCTTT
v_gene: TRBV28; abundance: -; d_gene: -; j_gene: TRBJ1-3; CDR3aa: CASRSGNTIYF; CDR3nt: TGTGCCAGCAGATCAGGAAACACCATATATTTT
v_gene: TRBV18; abundance: -; d_gene: -; j_gene: TRBJ1-2; CDR3aa: CASSPQGFGYTF; CDR3nt: TGTGCCAGCTCACCACAGGGGTTTGGCTACACCTTC
v_gene: TRBV4-2; abundance: few; d_gene: TRBD2; j_gene: TRBJ2-1; CDR3aa: CASSVGTSGYNEQFF; CDR3nt: TGTGCCAGCAGCGTCGGGACTAGCGGTTACAATGAGCAGTTCTTC
v_gene: TRBV28; abundance: -; d_gene: TRBD1; j_gene: TRBJ1-6; CDR3aa: CASSTLTGTGGSPLHF; CDR3nt: TGTGCCAGCAGTACCCTGACCGGGACAGGGGGTTCACCCCTCCACTTT
v_gene: TRBV10-3; abundance: -; d_gene: -; j_gene: TRBJ1-4; CDR3aa: CAISVDGEKLFF; CDR3nt: TGTGCCATCAGTGTTGACGGGGAAAAACTGTTTTTT
v_gene: TRBV7-9; abundance: few; d_gene: TRBD2; j_gene: TRBJ2-3; CDR3aa: CASQLAGVADTQYF; CDR3nt: TGTGCCAGCCAACTAGCGGGAGTAGCAGATACGCAGTATTTT
v_gene: TRBV7-2; abundance: -; d_gene: -; j_gene: TRBJ2-3; CDR3aa: CASSFLQGGTDTQYF; CDR3nt: TGTGCCAGCAGCTTCTTACAGGGTGGCACAGATACGCAGTATTTT
v_gene: TRBV5-4; abundance: -; d_gene: TRBD1; j_gene: TRBJ1-3; CDR3aa: CASSLGQGRPGNTIYF; CDR3nt: TGTGCCAGCAGCCTGGGACAGGGCCGACCCGGAAACACCATATATTTT
v_gene: TRBV5-1; abundance: once; d_gene: -; j_gene: TRBJ2-3; CDR3aa: CASSPRLTDTQYF; CDR3nt: TGCGCCAGCAGCCCGCGCCTGACAGATACGCAGTATTTT
v_gene: TRBV28; abundance: -; d_gene: TRBD1; j_gene: TRBJ2-7; CDR3aa: CASRLGTVFDYEQYF; CDR3nt: TGTGCCAGCAGACTCGGGACAGTTTTTGACTACGAGCAGTACTTC
v_gene: TRBV5-1; abundance: -; d_gene: TRBD2; j_gene: TRBJ2-5; CDR3aa: CASSTSGGRLETQYF; CDR3nt: TGCGCCAGCAGCACTAGCGGCGGTCGTCTAGAGACCCAGTACTTC